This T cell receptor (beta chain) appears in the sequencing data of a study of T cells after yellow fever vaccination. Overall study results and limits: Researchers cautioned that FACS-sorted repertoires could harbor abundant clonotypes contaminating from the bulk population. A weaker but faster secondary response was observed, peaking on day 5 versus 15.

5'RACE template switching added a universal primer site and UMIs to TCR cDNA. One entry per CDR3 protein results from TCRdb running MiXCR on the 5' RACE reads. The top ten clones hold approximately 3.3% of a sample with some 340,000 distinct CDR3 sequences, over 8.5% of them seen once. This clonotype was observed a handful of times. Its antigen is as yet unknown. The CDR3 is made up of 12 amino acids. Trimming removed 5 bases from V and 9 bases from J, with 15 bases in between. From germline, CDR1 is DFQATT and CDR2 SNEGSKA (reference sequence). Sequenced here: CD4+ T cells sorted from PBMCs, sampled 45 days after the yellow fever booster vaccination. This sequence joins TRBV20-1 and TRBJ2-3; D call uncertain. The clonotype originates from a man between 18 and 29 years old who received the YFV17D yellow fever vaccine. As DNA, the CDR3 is TGCAGTGCTGGGCCTCCCTCGGGCACGCAGTATTTT. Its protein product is CSAGPPSGTQYF.